The entry that follows covers one T cell receptor beta chain sequence. Its antigen is as yet unknown. Deletions cut 4 bases from V and 10 bases from J, with 31 bases between. The V gene's germline CDR1 is LNHNV and CDR2 YYDKDF (reference sequence). The CDR3 loop spans 18 amino acids. Both 60 Vbeta primers and 13 Jbeta primers went into the PCR. Using immunoSEQ multiplex PCR, the repertoire was profiled, and TCRdb retains in-frame clones only, with some absent. The top ten clones hold 2.5% to 3.5% of a sample with tens of thousands of clones, 80% to 90% of them seen once. This entry is derived from a study of cytomegalovirus exposure and HLA in healthy donors. Study information: Inside one of the first data releases sat around 86 million unique TCRs taken from HLA-typed donors.

General study results and limits: Sequencing likely generated an artifact that appeared as a cluster of highly shared sequence variants. Cytomegalovirus association was assigned to more than 150 TCR beta chains. Earlier results showed most TCR beta V segments being productive about 87% or about 30% of the time.

The sequence was obtained from a woman aged 25 to 39 in good health and CMV-seronegative. Sequenced sample: PBMCs. This chain uses TRBV15 with TRBJ1-1; D gene unclear. CDR3 DNA sequence: TGTGCCACCAGCACACCCCCGATCCCCCCAGGCCCTTTCAGAGCAGCTTTCTTT. Translated: CATSTPPIPPGPFRAAFF.